Listed here are 16 T cell receptor beta chains from one sample, sequenced in a study of blood T cell repertoires in COVID-19. Data came from immunoSEQ multiplex PCR; TCRdb stores just in-frame clones and leaves some out. The sample contains about 69,000 clones, 85% to 90% of which appear only once. Sequenced sample: peripheral blood. Receptors were obtained from a man aged 45 to 65 with acute or convalescent COVID-19.

J is TRBJ2-3 and V is TRBV11-2; 11 positions match TRBD2. The CDR3 covers 16 residues. J was trimmed by 2 bases and V by 4 bases; bases with no gene match: 5. The V gene's germline CDR1 is SGHAT and CDR2 FQNNGV. The CDR3, as DNA: TGTGCCAGCAGCTCCCGACTAGCGGGGCCCACAGATACGCAGTATTTT. It codes for CASSSRLAGPTDTQYF.

This sequence joins TRBV7-8 and TRBJ1-2; the D gene is possibly TRBD1 (6 bases). The CDR3 consists of 14 residues. The germline V gene encodes CDR1 SGHVS and CDR2 FQNEAQ. V lost 1 base, J lost 3 bases, and 9 bases lay in between. The CDR3 spells CASSLGHRDYGYTF. CDR3 coding DNA: TGTGCCAGCAGCTTAGGTCACAGGGACTATGGCTACACCTTC.

This clone has a single count. This sequence joins TRBV6-5 and TRBJ2-5, with 7 bases that match TRBD2. The CDR3 runs to 15 residues. From germline, CDR1 is MNHEY and CDR2 SVGAGI. J lost 5 bases, V lost 5 bases, and 11 bases had no gene match. The CDR3 DNA follows: TGTGCCAGCAGTCGACTAGCAGAAACGAGGGAGACCCAGTACTTC. Protein product: CASSRLAETRETQYF.

The genes are TRBV19 and TRBJ1-4; possibly TRBD1 for D (5 bases). The CDR3 is made up of 13 amino acids. CDR1 is LNHDA and CDR2 is SQIVND in the germline V gene (reference sequence). Trimming took off 6 bases at V and 7 bases at J, with 12 bases between the two ends. CDR3 DNA sequence: TGTGCCAGTAGCCTAGGAAGGGGTGAAAAACTGTTTTTT. It yields the protein CASSLGRGEKLFF. The entire variable domain, with the rest obtained from reference TRBV19 and TRBJ1-4, is as follows: DGGITQSPKYLFRKEGQNVTLSCEQNLNHDAMYWYRQDPGQGLRLIYYSQIVNDFQKGDIAEGYSVSREKKESFPLTVTSAQKNPTAFYLCASSLGRGEKLFFGSGTQLSVL.

The J gene is TRBJ1-4, the V gene TRBV19; 8 bases map to TRBD1. This CDR3 spans 15 amino acids. Looked up from germline, CDR1 is LNHDA and CDR2 is SQIVND (reference sequence). The junction had 4 bases not matched to a gene; V was cut back by 5 bases and J by 2 bases. This CDR3 reads CASSPRQGTNEKLFF. Written as DNA, the CDR3 is TGTGCCAGTAGTCCGCGACAGGGGACTAATGAAAAACTGTTTTTT.

The table lists this clone with a count of one. The gene calls are TRBV18 and TRBJ2-1; weak D call: TRBD2 (6 bases). V lost 3 bases, J lost 7 bases, and 10 bases lay in between. The CDR3 has 13 residues. Looked up from germline, CDR1 is KGHSH and CDR2 is LQKENI. The CDR3 bases are TGTGCCAGCTCACCGGGACTCTCTAATGAGCAGTTCTTC. Amino acid sequence: CASSPGLSNEQFF.

The V and J genes are TRBV5-1 and TRBJ2-7; 11 bases align to TRBD1. The CDR3 length is 14 residues. Germline V lookup: CDR1 SGHRS, CDR2 YFSETQ. Trimming removed 4 bases from V and 1 base from J; junction bases left unmatched: 1. CDR3 sequence reads: CASSGTGGSYEQYF. The CDR3 DNA reads TGCGCCAGCAGCGGGACAGGGGGGTCCTACGAGCAGTACTTC.

V is TRBV2 and J is TRBJ2-3, with D perhaps TRBD2 (6 bases). V was trimmed by 4 bases and J by 2 bases, leaving 13 bases between them. Germline CDR1 and CDR2: SNHLY and FYNNEI. There are 15 residues in the CDR3. Here the CDR3 DNA reads TGTGCCAGCAGTGCCCGGGAGAGCACCACAGATACGCAGTATTTT. Encoded protein: CASSARESTTDTQYF.

The chain has TRBV3-1 (or the pseudogene TRBV3-2) and TRBJ2-7; 16 bases are shared with TRBD2. CDR3 size: 16 residues. Looked up from germline, CDR1 is LGHDT and CDR2 is YNNKEL (reference sequence). The ends lost 2 bases at V and 5 bases at J; junction bases unmatched: 3. The CDR3 coding sequence is TGTGCCAGCAGCCAACCGGGACTAGCGGGAGGGGACGAGCAGTACTTC. Translated: CASSQPGLAGGDEQYF.

The chain couples TRBV7-7 to TRBJ2-2; possible D gene TRBD2, 5 bases. CDR1 SSHAT and CDR2 FNYEAQ come from the germline V gene (reference sequence). The CDR3 is 15 amino acids. V gave up 1 base and J gave up 8 bases, with 14 bases separating them. The CDR3 region has the DNA TGTGCCAGCAGCTTAGGAGTAGCGACGTCAGGGGAGCTGTTTTTT. Amino acid sequence: CASSLGVATSGELFF.

The chain carries TRBV12-3 or TRBV12-4 and TRBJ2-1, with 7 bases lining up with TRBD2. V dropped 8 bases and J dropped 8; count of bases not matched to a gene: 9. CDR3 size: 13 residues. The CDR3 protein is CASVRERFHEQFF. For the CDR3, the DNA is TGTGCCAGCGTGCGGGAGCGGTTCCATGAGCAGTTCTTC.

CDR3 protein: CASSFSTGQGYEQYF. Written as DNA, the CDR3 is TGCGCCAGCAGCTTTTCTACAGGACAGGGCTACGAGCAGTACTTC. This chain uses TRBV5-1 with TRBJ2-7; 8 nucleotides agree with TRBD1. CDR1 is SGHRS, CDR2 YFSETQ, per germline. The CDR3 is 15 amino acids. Germline trimming cut 2 bases from V and 3 bases from J; bases unmatched to any gene: 7.

The J gene is TRBJ2-6, the V gene TRBV9; weak D call: TRBD1 (5 bases). Trimming left V 0 bases short and J 4 bases short, with 8 bases between. Germline V gene lookup returns CDR1 SGDLS and CDR2 YYNGEE. The CDR3 is 15 amino acids. The CDR3 DNA reads as TGTGCCAGCAGCGTAGAAGGGGCCGGGGCCAACGTCCTGACTTTC. Its protein is CASSVEGAGANVLTF.

The chain joins TRBV5-4 to TRBJ1-2, with a possible D match to TRBD1 (5 bases). This CDR3 spans 15 amino acids. The V gene lost 4 bases and the J gene lost 3 bases, with 16 bases spanning the gap. Germline CDR1 and CDR2: SGHNT and YYREEE (reference sequence). The DNA for the CDR3 is TGTGCCAGCAGCAACCCGGGAGGGGTGGACTATGGCTACACCTTC. Its translation is CASSNPGGVDYGYTF.

The gene calls are TRBV14 and TRBJ1-2; D might be TRBD1 (5 bases). CDR1 is SGHDN and CDR2 is FVKESK in the germline V gene. V was clipped by 3 bases and J by 4 bases, with 6 bases between them. The CDR3 covers 12 residues. CDR3 sequence reads: CASSQGLYGYTF. The CDR3 DNA reads as TGTGCCAGCAGCCAGGGGCTCTATGGCTACACCTTC.

This clone was picked up one time. The CDR3 is CASSRDREAYGYTF. In DNA, the CDR3 is TGTGCCAGCAGTCGGGACAGGGAGGCCTATGGCTACACCTTC. The chain uses TRBV6-5 and TRBJ1-2; TRBD1 matches 9 bases. The CDR3 spans 14 residues. Germline V lookup: CDR1 MNHEY, CDR2 SVGAGI. V lost 5 bases, J lost 4 bases, and 5 bases stayed unmatched.